This TCR beta chain comes out of a study of T cell changes during pregnancy in multiple sclerosis. Generated by immunoSEQ multiplex PCR, the TCRdb table keeps only in-frame clones and is missing some. The sample holds around 80,000 clones, roughly 94% seen once. V was trimmed by 2 bases and J by 5 bases, leaving 5 bases between them. Germline assignment: CDR1 SGHAT and CDR2 FQNNGV. The CDR3 has 12 residues. This TCR was recovered from a female donor in good health, enrolled as a control in a pregnancy study. This chain uses TRBV11-2 with TRBJ2-3; D gene uncertain. Sequences were derived from peripheral blood, sampled in the second trimester of pregnancy. The CDR3: CASSLNRDTQYF. Written as DNA, the CDR3 is TGTGCCAGCAGCTTAAATAGAGATACGCAGTATTTT.